This is a list of T cell receptor beta chains from one sample in a study of CD8+ T cells in alopecia areata. TCRdb's copy holds only in-frame clones and misses some; the assay was immunoSEQ multiplex PCR. The sample lists 90,000 to 150,000 clones; more than 40% were seen once. The input for sequencing was CD4+ T cells sorted from blood, taken at week 4, from a patient treated with tofacitinib. These receptors were collected from a human donor with alopecia areata. Each CDR3 is given with its conserved first and last residue. A D gene is named only where the DNA matches it firmly. Rows give clone size only sometimes, using once, few, many, or a class for an expanded clone.

cdr3_length	d_call	v_call	clone_size	j_call	cdr3_aa	cdr3_nt
20	NA	TRBV30	NA	TRBJ2-6	CACHSSGLLAPTSGANVLTF	TGTGCCTGTCATTCCTCGGGGCTGTTGGCCCCAACCTCTGGGGCCAACGTCCTGACTTTC
15	TRBD2	TRBV30	once	TRBJ2-7	CACRPGLAGRGEQYF	TGTGCCTGCCGGCCCGGACTAGCGGGGAGGGGTGAGCAGTACTTC
13	TRBD1	TRBV29-1	few	TRBJ2-2	CSVDTGGTGELFF	TGCAGCGTTGATACAGGGGGCACCGGGGAGCTGTTTTTT
13	TRBD2	TRBV29-1	NA	TRBJ2-7	CSVVAGGNYEQYF	TGCAGCGTTGTAGCGGGAGGTAACTACGAGCAGTACTTC
13	NA	TRBV29-1	NA	TRBJ2-7	CSVVGRYFDEQYF	TGCAGCGTTGTCGGGAGATATTTCGACGAGCAGTACTTC
17	NA	TRBV4-2	NA	TRBJ1-3	CASSQNPYRDNGNTIYF	TGTGCCAGCAGCCAAAATCCGTACCGGGACAATGGAAACACCATATATTTT
13	NA	TRBV6-1	NA	TRBJ1-5	CASSEIRVQPQHF	TGTGCCAGCAGTGAAATACGAGTTCAGCCCCAGCATTTT
15	TRBD2	TRBV7-6	NA	TRBJ2-1	CASSPSGDSRIEQFF	TGTGCCAGCAGCCCCAGCGGGGACTCCCGCATTGAGCAGTTCTTC
14	NA	TRBV2	many	TRBJ1-2	CASRNQGFRYGYTF	TGTGCCAGCAGGAACCAGGGTTTCCGCTATGGCTACACCTTC
16	NA	TRBV5-6	few	TRBJ2-3	CASSLVTRGSTDTQYF	TGTGCCAGCAGCTTGGTAACGCGCGGTAGCACAGATACGCAGTATTTT
13	TRBD2	TRBV6-5	NA	TRBJ2-7	CASLSGRTWEQYF	TGTGCCAGCCTAAGCGGGAGGACCTGGGAGCAGTACTTC
12	NA	TRBV6-5	NA	TRBJ1-1	CASSYLGAEAFF	TGTGCCAGCAGTTACTTGGGGGCTGAAGCTTTCTTT
12	NA	TRBV7-9	NA	TRBJ2-1	CASGHSYNEQFF	TGTGCCTCCGGGCACTCCTACAATGAGCAGTTCTTC
14	TRBD1	TRBV5-1	few	TRBJ1-2	CASSLSGGSYGYTF	TGCGCCAGCAGCTTGTCAGGGGGATCGTATGGCTACACCTTC
14	TRBD1	TRBV5-1	few	TRBJ2-7	CASSLGTGMGEQYF	TGCGCCAGCAGCTTGGGGACAGGGATGGGCGAGCAGTACTTC
15	TRBD2	TRBV7-9	few	TRBJ2-7	CASSQETSGRGEQYF	TGTGCCAGCAGCCAAGAGACTAGCGGGAGAGGCGAGCAGTACTTC
14	NA	TRBV15	once	TRBJ2-7	CATSTVTGTGEQYF	TGTGCCACCAGCACCGTGACAGGGACTGGCGAGCAGTACTTC
12	NA	TRBV27	few	TRBJ2-7	CASGVRGIEQYF	TGTGCCAGCGGGGTGCGGGGCATCGAGCAGTACTTC
15	NA	TRBV6-6	many	TRBJ1-3	CASSQDGISGNTIYF	TGTGCCAGCAGTCAAGACGGAATCTCTGGAAACACCATATATTTT
17	NA	TRBV4-1	NA	TRBJ2-5	CASSLSRSWDRDETQYF	TGCGCCAGCAGCCTCTCTAGGTCCTGGGATCGCGATGAGACCCAGTACTTC
14	NA	TRBV2	NA	TRBJ1-6	CASSDRWEGSPLHF	TGTGCCAGCAGTGATCGTTGGGAGGGCTCACCCCTCCACTTT
14	NA	TRBV5-6	NA	TRBJ2-6	CASSSGWGANVLTF	TGTGCCAGCAGCTCAGGGTGGGGGGCCAACGTCCTGACTTTC